This T cell receptor (beta chain) was observed in a study of blood T cells in healthy people across ages. Overall study: T cells yielded about one barcoded beta molecule per two cells through template switching. Study results and limitations: A conclusive naive versus antigen-experienced comparison was prevented by the unsorted PBMCs. Per-million-T-cell TCR beta diversity fell roughly linearly with age. No one knew whether donors had CMV, which possibly confounded expanded clonotype changes.

The use of a sample-barcoded 5' primer and a J-beta primer mix characterized a second PCR of 7 to 11 cycles. TCRdb fed the 5' RACE reads into MiXCR, producing one record per CDR3 protein. The sample contains roughly 1.5 million distinct CDR3 sequences, under 55% of which appear only once. Points on this clonotype: Its antigen is still unknown. A much larger clone differs from this one at a single base, so this may be a read error.

Sequencing input: blood. The sequence was obtained from a woman younger than 35 in good health.

CDR3 DNA sequence: TGTGCCAGCAGTGTTTGGGTCCTCTATGGCTACACCTTC. It yields the protein CASSVWVLYGYTF. The genes are TRBV28 and TRBJ1-2, with no clear D. Germline CDR1 is MDHEN and CDR2 is SYDVKM. The CDR3 covers 13 residues. With 5 bases removed from V and 4 bases from J, the gap between germline ends came to 11 bases.